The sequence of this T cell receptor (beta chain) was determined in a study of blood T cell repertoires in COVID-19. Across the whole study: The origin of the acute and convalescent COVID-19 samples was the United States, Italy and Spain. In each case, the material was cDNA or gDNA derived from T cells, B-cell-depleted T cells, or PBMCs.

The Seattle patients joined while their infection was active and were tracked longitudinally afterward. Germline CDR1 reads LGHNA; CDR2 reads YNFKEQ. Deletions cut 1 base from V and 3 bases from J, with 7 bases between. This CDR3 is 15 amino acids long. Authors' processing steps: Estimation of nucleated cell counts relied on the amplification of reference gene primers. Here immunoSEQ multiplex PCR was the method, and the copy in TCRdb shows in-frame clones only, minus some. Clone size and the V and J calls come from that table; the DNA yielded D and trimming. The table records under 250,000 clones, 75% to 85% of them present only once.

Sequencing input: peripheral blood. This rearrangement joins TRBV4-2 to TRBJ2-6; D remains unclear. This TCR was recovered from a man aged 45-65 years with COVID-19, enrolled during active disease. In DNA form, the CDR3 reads TGTGCCAGCAGCCAAGCGACTGATGGGGCCAACGTCCTGACTTTC. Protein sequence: CASSQATDGANVLTF.